This TCR beta chain was sequenced for a study of prognosis after radiotherapy for stage I lung cancer. Study-wide background: There were several patients who developed distant metastases (median around seven months) after radiotherapy, while approximately 16 showed no significant progression.

Genomic DNA was subjected to two-round multiplex PCR for amplification of TCR beta CDR3. Round-one PCR had primers specific to each TRBV and TRBJ gene. MiXCR, applied by TCRdb to the multiplex PCR reads, yields one record per CDR3 protein. Of tens of thousands of distinct CDR3 sequences listed, roughly 30% were seen once; the top ten hold about 12%. This clonotype occurred many times. V lost 2 bases and J lost 4, with 14 bases in between. The V gene's germline CDR1 is LNHDA and CDR2 SQIVND (reference sequence). The CDR3 is made up of 15 amino acids. This specimen consisted of PBMCs, obtained before or after stereotactic body radiation therapy (not recorded which). This sequence originates from a donor over 45 with non-small cell lung cancer. This chain uses TRBV19 with TRBJ1-2; unclear D gene. The CDR3, as DNA: TGTGCCAGTAGTATACAGAAAGGCGGAAGCTATGGCTACACCTTC. It encodes CASSIQKGGSYGYTF.